These 27 T cell receptor beta chains share one sample of origin, sequenced in a study of cytomegalovirus exposure and HLA in healthy donors. A multiplex PCR was run with 60 Vbeta primers and 13 Jbeta primers. This table comes from immunoSEQ multiplex PCR, and its TCRdb copy is limited to in-frame clones, with some not included. Among 150,000 to 200,000 clones listed, 80% were seen once. The sequenced material came from PBMCs. These receptors originate from a girl aged 10-17 years in good health and CMV-seropositive.

This clone has only one observation. V and J are TRBV2 and TRBJ2-7; 13 bases agree with TRBD2. The trim removed 6 bases at V and 1 base at J, leaving 9 bases unmatched. Germline CDR1 reads SNHLY; CDR2 reads FYNNEI. CDR3 size: 17 residues. In DNA form, the CDR3 reads TGTGCCAGCAGGAGACTAGCGGGAGGCTTAGGGTCCTACGAGCAGTACTTC. Its protein is CASRRLAGGLGSYEQYF.

The J gene is TRBJ2-5, the V gene TRBV14; D unclear. This CDR3 is 13 amino acids long. V gave up 3 bases and J gave up 5 bases, with 10 bases separating them. Germline V gives CDR1 SGHDN, CDR2 FVKESK. This CDR3 reads CASSQRVRETQYF. CDR3 bases: TGTGCCAGCAGCCAGCGAGTTCGGGAGACCCAGTACTTC.

This clone was recorded once. Additional DNA sequences in this sample encode the identical CDR3. This chain joins TRBV6-1 and TRBJ2-2; 7 positions match TRBD1. CDR1 MNHNS and CDR2 SASEGT come from the germline V gene. This CDR3 comprises 16 residues. Germline trimming cut 4 bases from V and 1 base from J; bases unmatched to any gene: 6. CDR3: CASSGYGQENTGELFF. The CDR3 DNA reads TGTGCCAGCAGTGGTTACGGACAGGAGAACACCGGGGAGCTGTTTTTT.

V and J are TRBV6-4 and TRBJ2-1; TRBD1 might be the D (5 bases). CDR1 is MRHNA, CDR2 SNTAGT, per germline. CDR3 size: 15 residues. V gave up 3 bases and J gave up 2 bases, with 11 bases separating them. The CDR3 spells CASSERGSAYNEQFF. CDR3 coding DNA: TGTGCCAGCAGTGAAAGGGGATCGGCCTACAATGAGCAGTTCTTC.

The genes are TRBV5-1 and TRBJ2-7, with TRBD1 matching over 10 bases. Per the germline V gene, CDR1 is SGHRS and CDR2 is YFSETQ. This CDR3 has 15 amino acids. J gave up 5 bases and V 0 bases, and 5 bases lay outside the gene matches. In DNA form, the CDR3 reads TGCGCCAGCAGCTTGGCCGGGGACAGGGGCCACGAGCAGTACTTC. Translation gives CASSLAGDRGHEQYF.

The chain recombines TRBV5-8 with TRBJ2-7, with 8 bases aligning to TRBD2. The V gene's germline CDR1 is SGHTS and CDR2 YDEGEE. The length of the CDR3 is 16 residues. Unmatched junction bases numbered 8, after V lost 0 bases and J lost 3 bases. CDR3 loop: CASSLEALAVYYEQYF. CDR3 in DNA: TGTGCCAGCAGCTTGGAGGCACTAGCGGTCTACTACGAGCAGTACTTC. Drawing the rest from reference TRBV5-8 and TRBJ2-7, the complete variable domain is EAGVTQSPTHLIKTRGQQATLRCSPISGHTSVYWYQQALGLGLQFLLWYDEGEERNRGNFPPRFSGRQFPNYSSELNVNALELEDSALYLCASSLEALAVYYEQYFGPGTRLTVT.

J is TRBJ1-2 and V is TRBV7-9; D is unresolved. V was clipped by 3 bases and J by 0 bases, with 8 bases between them. The CDR3 extends over 14 amino acids. Germline lookup yields CDR1 SEHNR and CDR2 FQNEAQ (reference sequence). The chain's CDR3 is CASSFRGSNYGYTF. The CDR3 nucleotides read TGTGCCAGCAGCTTTCGGGGATCTAACTATGGCTACACCTTC.

The rearrangement links TRBV27 to TRBJ2-5, with 7 bases that match TRBD2. With 8 bases clipped from V and 5 bases from J, the junction kept 8 bases outside the gene matches. Germline V lookup: CDR1 MNHEY, CDR2 SMNVEV (reference sequence). The CDR3 covers 13 residues. The CDR3 sequence: CASSSGIYETQYF. The DNA for the CDR3 is TGTGCCAGCTCCAGCGGGATATATGAGACCCAGTACTTC.

The V and J genes are TRBV27 and TRBJ1-5; no definite D call. Germline CDR1 is MNHEY and CDR2 is SMNVEV (reference sequence). The CDR3 is 17 amino acids. V was clipped by 5 bases and J by 0 bases, with 17 bases between them. The CDR3 is CASSLGGFPFSNQPQHF. DNA for the CDR3: TGTGCCAGCAGTCTCGGCGGATTCCCCTTTAGCAATCAGCCCCAGCATTTT.

V and J are TRBV5-1 and TRBJ1-1, with D possibly being TRBD1 (5 bases). Looked up from germline, CDR1 is SGHRS and CDR2 is YFSETQ. Trimming shortened V by 6 bases and J by 5 bases, and 23 bases separated the two germline ends. This CDR3 has 16 amino acids. The CDR3 DNA is TGCGCCAGCACCCCCTGGATGGGAGGGGCTTCGACTGAAGCTTTCTTT. This sequence encodes CASTPWMGGASTEAFF.

The chain recombines TRBV18 with TRBJ2-1, with TRBD1 matching 11 bases. The germline gives CDR1 KGHSH, CDR2 LQKENI. V gave up 3 bases and J gave up 7 bases; unmatched junction bases: 8. CDR3 length equals 16 residues. The CDR3 here is CASSPLPGQGGNEQFF. DNA of the CDR3: TGTGCCAGCTCACCTCTACCGGGACAGGGGGGGAATGAGCAGTTCTTC.

This chain uses TRBV7-8 with TRBJ1-5; D possibly corresponds to TRBD1 (6 bases). The germline V gene encodes CDR1 SGHVS and CDR2 FQNEAQ. CDR3 length: 14 amino acids. V dropped 5 bases and J dropped 3 bases, with 11 bases sitting between them. This CDR3 is CASSPDRNNQPQHF. CDR3 bases: TGTGCCAGCAGCCCTGACAGGAACAATCAGCCCCAGCATTTT. The whole variable domain, filled in from reference TRBV7-8 and TRBJ1-5, reads GAGVSQSPRYKVAKRGQDVALRCDPISGHVSLFWYQQALGQGPEFLTYFQNEAQLDKSGLPSDRFFAERPEGSVSTLKIQRTQQEDSAVYLCASSPDRNNQPQHFGDGTRLSIL.

The rearrangement links TRBV27 to TRBJ1-4; D gene uncertain. Between the trimmed V and J ends, which lost 6 bases and 2 bases, there was a span of 10 bases. CDR3 size: 14 residues. Germline-derived CDR1 and CDR2 are MNHEY and SMNVEV (reference sequence). CDR3: CASRRLSTNEKLFF. CDR3 bases: TGTGCCAGCAGGAGACTTTCCACTAATGAAAAACTGTTTTTT. Drawing the rest from reference TRBV27 and TRBJ1-4, the complete variable domain is EAQVTQNPRYLITVTGKKLTVTCSQNMNHEYMSWYRQDPGLGLRQIYYSMNVEVTDKGDVPEGYKVSRKEKRNFPLILESPSPNQTSLYFCASRRLSTNEKLFFGSGTQLSVL.

This clone was found a few times. The rearrangement links TRBV10-3 to TRBJ1-1, with D possibly being TRBD1 (5 bases). V lost 4 bases, J lost 0 bases, and 15 bases lay in between. The CDR3 is 16 amino acids. The germline V gene has CDR1 ENHRY and CDR2 SYGVKD. CDR3 sequence: CAISGGGANMNTEAFF. The CDR3 DNA reads as TGTGCCATCAGTGGGGGGGGAGCTAACATGAACACTGAAGCTTTCTTT.

This chain links TRBV2 with TRBJ2-3; TRBD1 might be the D (6 bases). There are 12 residues in the CDR3. The V and J ends lost 6 bases and 9 bases respectively, with 13 bases between them. Germline V gene data show CDR1 as SNHLY and CDR2 as FYNNEI. The CDR3 DNA follows: TGTGCCAGCAGGGACACAGGGTGGACGCAGTATTTT. Protein sequence: CASRDTGWTQYF.

The chain uses TRBV5-4 and TRBJ2-7, with 7 bases matching TRBD2. CDR3 length: 15 amino acids. The J segment lost 6 bases and the V segment lost 4 bases, leaving 13 bases of the junction unmatched. Germline loops: CDR1 SGHNT, CDR2 YYREEE (reference sequence). CDR3 residues: CASSGMGEGLGEQYF. CDR3 nucleotide sequence: TGTGCCAGCAGCGGGATGGGGGAGGGCCTCGGCGAGCAGTACTTC.

The chain uses TRBV4-1 and TRBJ1-3; a weak D match, TRBD1 (5 bases). Germline V CDR1 and CDR2: MGHRA, YSYEKL. Trimming pared 0 bases from V and 0 bases from J, leaving 9 bases between. This CDR3 comprises 16 residues. CDR3 bases: TGCGCCAGCAGCCAAGATAAGGGGAACTCTGGAAACACCATATATTTT. This sequence encodes CASSQDKGNSGNTIYF.

About this clone itself: This same CDR3 is encoded by further DNA sequences in the sample. The chain uses TRBV6-5 and TRBJ2-5; D gene ambiguous. The CDR3 is made up of 11 amino acids. Trimming removed 5 bases from V and 5 bases from J, with 6 bases in between. Germline CDR1 and CDR2: MNHEY and SVGAGI. CDR3 bases: TGTGCCAGCAGTACCAGGGAGACCCAGTACTTC. This sequence encodes CASSTRETQYF.

This clone has more than one count but fewer than ten. The rearrangement uses TRBV27 and TRBJ2-7, with a possible D match to TRBD2 (6 bases). V lost 2 bases to trimming and J lost 2 bases, with 13 bases between them. The CDR3 extends over 15 amino acids. CDR1 and CDR2 from the germline V gene are MNHEY and SMNVEV (reference sequence). In DNA form, the CDR3 reads TGTGCCAGCAGTTTAATTGGACTACCCCCCTACGAGCAGTACTTC. Residues: CASSLIGLPPYEQYF.

V gene TRBV6-5 combines with J gene TRBJ1-1; TRBD1 is a possible D gene (5 bases). This CDR3 has 12 amino acids. Trimming removed 8 bases at V and 6 bases at J, with 13 bases between. CDR1 MNHEY and CDR2 SVGAGI come from the germline V gene. The CDR3 nucleotides read TGTGCCAGCGGGGGGACCGCGCCTGAAGCTTTCTTT. Translated: CASGGTAPEAFF.

The genes are TRBV5-1 and TRBJ1-1; tentatively, D is TRBD1 (6 bases). The CDR3 spans 13 residues. Germline CDR1 SGHRS, CDR2 YFSETQ. The V end was cut by 3 bases, the J end by 10 bases, with 16 bases between. CDR3 region: CASSWEGVRIAFF. The CDR3 nucleotides read TGCGCCAGCAGCTGGGAGGGGGTACGCATAGCTTTCTTT.

The chain recombines TRBV5-6 with TRBJ2-5; weak D call: TRBD1 (5 bases). Looked up from germline, CDR1 is SGHDT and CDR2 is YYEEEE. V was trimmed by 0 bases and J by 4 bases, leaving 10 bases between them. The CDR3 sequence is 14 residues long. The CDR3 region has the DNA TGTGCCAGCAGCTTGGGGCTGACAGTAGAGACCCAGTACTTC. This gives the protein CASSLGLTVETQYF.

The rearrangement joins TRBV10-2 to TRBJ1-1, with 7 bases aligning to TRBD1. This CDR3 spans 17 amino acids. CDR1 and CDR2 (germline): WSHSY, SAAADI. V dropped 6 bases and J dropped 1; count of bases not matched to a gene: 14. The CDR3 loop is CASRPGTGVYGNTEAFF. The CDR3 DNA reads TGCGCCAGCAGACCGGGCACAGGGGTTTACGGGAACACTGAAGCTTTCTTT.

The J gene is TRBJ2-5, the V gene TRBV11-3; D may be TRBD1 (6 bases). This CDR3 is built from 17 residues. Germline V gives CDR1 SGHNT, CDR2 YENEEA. The germline V and J ends were trimmed by 3 bases and 3 bases, with 20 bases remaining between them. The CDR3 DNA is TGTGCCAGCAGCTTGACCGGGTATGGACAGCCTGAAGAGACCCAGTACTTC. Protein sequence: CASSLTGYGQPEETQYF.

The V gene is TRBV15, the J gene TRBJ2-5; the match to TRBD2 covers 10 bases. V was pared by 0 bases and J by 5 bases, with 6 bases of the junction left unmatched. The CDR3 is 16 residues long. Per the germline V gene, CDR1 is LNHNV and CDR2 is YYDKDF (reference sequence). The CDR3 region is CATSRDPPSGGETQYF. The CDR3 DNA reads as TGTGCCACCAGCAGAGATCCCCCTAGCGGGGGCGAGACCCAGTACTTC.

The chain has TRBV27 and TRBJ2-1, with D possibly matching TRBD1 (6 bases). Trimming shortened V by 8 bases and J by 10 bases, and 15 bases separated the two germline ends. Germline V gene data show CDR1 as MNHEY and CDR2 as SMNVEV (reference sequence). This CDR3 contains 12 residues. CDR3 in amino acids: CASWSGVLEQFF. The CDR3 DNA sequence: TGTGCCAGCTGGTCAGGGGTTTTAGAGCAGTTCTTC.

The chain recombines TRBV29-1 with TRBJ2-1; 11 bases are shared with TRBD2. This CDR3 comprises 15 residues. V was pared by 3 bases and J by 4 bases, with 5 bases of the junction left unmatched. Germline loops: CDR1 SQVTM, CDR2 ANQGSEA. CDR3 amino acids: CSVEGLAERYNEQFF. The CDR3 region has the DNA TGCAGCGTTGAGGGACTAGCGGAAAGATACAATGAGCAGTTCTTC.